Sequencing of this TCR beta chain was carried out in a study of CD8 T cells in ankylosing spondylitis. Study results and caveats: Ankylosing spondylitis blood seemed to carry a telltale TCR beta motif made of seven or eight highly homologous variants.

TCRdb called the 5' RACE reads again in MiXCR, with one record for every CDR3 protein. The sample includes about 140,000 distinct CDR3 sequences, 7% to 8% of them seen just once. As regards this clonotype: Antigen specificity is unknown.

CDR1 and CDR2 (germline): MNHEY, SVGEGT. Trimming cost V 2 bases and J 1 base, with 3 bases left between them. The length of the CDR3 is 12 residues. The chain joins TRBV6-2 or TRBV6-3 to TRBJ2-7; D not certain. This TCR derives from a female donor with ankylosing spondylitis or in good health (not recorded which). The sequenced sample was blood, either unsorted or a sorted T cell fraction (not recorded which). The DNA for the CDR3 is TGTGCCAGCAGTTACCAATCCTACGAGCAGTACTTC. Its protein product is CASSYQSYEQYF.